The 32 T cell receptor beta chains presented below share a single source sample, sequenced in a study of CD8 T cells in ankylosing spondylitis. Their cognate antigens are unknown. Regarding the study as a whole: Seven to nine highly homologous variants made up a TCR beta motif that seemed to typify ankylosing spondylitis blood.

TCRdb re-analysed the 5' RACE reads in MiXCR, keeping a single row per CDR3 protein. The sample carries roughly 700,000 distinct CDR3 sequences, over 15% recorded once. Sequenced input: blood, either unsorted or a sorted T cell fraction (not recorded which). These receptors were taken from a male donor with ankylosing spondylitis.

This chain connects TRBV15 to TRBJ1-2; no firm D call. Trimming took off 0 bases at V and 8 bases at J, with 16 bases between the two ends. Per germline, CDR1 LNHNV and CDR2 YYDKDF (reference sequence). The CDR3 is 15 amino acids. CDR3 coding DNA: TGTGCCACCAGCAGAGATCATTCGACGGCCGGGGGCTACACCTTC. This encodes CATSRDHSTAGGYTF.

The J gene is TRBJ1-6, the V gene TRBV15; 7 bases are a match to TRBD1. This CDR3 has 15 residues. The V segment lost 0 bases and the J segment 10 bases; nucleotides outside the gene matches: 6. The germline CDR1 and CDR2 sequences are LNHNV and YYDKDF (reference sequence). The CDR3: CATSRDPGQNSPLHF. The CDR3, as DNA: TGTGCCACCAGCAGAGATCCGGGACAGAACTCACCCCTCCACTTT.

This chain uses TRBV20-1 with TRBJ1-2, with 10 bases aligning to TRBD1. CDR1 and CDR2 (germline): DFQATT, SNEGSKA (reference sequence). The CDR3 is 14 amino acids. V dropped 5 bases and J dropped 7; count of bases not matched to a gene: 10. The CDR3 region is CSAPTSGTGVGYTF. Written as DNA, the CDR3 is TGCAGTGCTCCCACATCCGGGACAGGGGTTGGCTACACCTTC.

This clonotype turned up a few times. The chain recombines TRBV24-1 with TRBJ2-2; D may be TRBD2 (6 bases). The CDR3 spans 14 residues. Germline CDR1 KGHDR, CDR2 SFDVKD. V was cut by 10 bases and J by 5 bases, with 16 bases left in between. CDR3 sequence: CATTSGRGTGELFF. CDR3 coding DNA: TGTGCCACGACTAGTGGGAGAGGTACCGGGGAGCTGTTTTTT.

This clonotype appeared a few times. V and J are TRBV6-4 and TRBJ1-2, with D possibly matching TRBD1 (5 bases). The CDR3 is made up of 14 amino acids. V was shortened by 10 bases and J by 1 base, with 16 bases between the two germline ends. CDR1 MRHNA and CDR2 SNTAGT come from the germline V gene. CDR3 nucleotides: TGTGCCACCGCGCCGGGACCGAATAACTATGGCTACACCTTC. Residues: CATAPGPNNYGYTF.

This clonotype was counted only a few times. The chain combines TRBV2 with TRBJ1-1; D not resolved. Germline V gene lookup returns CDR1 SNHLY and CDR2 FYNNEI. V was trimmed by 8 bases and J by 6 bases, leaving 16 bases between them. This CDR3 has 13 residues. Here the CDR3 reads CASVAGRAAEAFF. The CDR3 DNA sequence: TGTGCCAGCGTGGCGGGGAGAGCCGCTGAAGCTTTCTTT.

The CDR3, as DNA: TGTGCCAGCAGTTCCGGGACCGATCTTAACTATGGCTACACCTTC. Residues: CASSSGTDLNYGYTF. V is TRBV2 and J is TRBJ1-2, with D possibly being TRBD1 (5 bases). There are 15 residues in the CDR3. V was cut by 5 bases and J by 1 base, with 14 bases left in between. Germline CDR1 is SNHLY and CDR2 is FYNNEI.

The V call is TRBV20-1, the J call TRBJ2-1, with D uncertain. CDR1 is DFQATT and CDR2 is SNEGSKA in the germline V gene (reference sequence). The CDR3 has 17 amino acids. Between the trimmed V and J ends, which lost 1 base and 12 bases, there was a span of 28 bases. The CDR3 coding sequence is TGCAGTGCTAGAGCATCGGTACAGCGAAACTACAATGATGGGCAGTTCTTC. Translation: CSARASVQRNYNDGQFF.

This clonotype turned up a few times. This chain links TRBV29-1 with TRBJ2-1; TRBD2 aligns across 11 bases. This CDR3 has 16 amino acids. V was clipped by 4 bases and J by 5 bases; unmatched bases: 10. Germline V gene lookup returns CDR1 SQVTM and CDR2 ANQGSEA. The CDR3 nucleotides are TGCAGCGTTGTTAAGTTTGGGACTAGCGGAAACAATGAGCAGTTCTTC. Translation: CSVVKFGTSGNNEQFF.

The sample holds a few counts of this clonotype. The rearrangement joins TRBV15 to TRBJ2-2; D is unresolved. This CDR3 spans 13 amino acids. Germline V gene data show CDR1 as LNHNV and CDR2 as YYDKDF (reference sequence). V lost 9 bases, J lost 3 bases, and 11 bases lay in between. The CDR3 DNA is TGTGCCACGCGGTTTAGTGACACCGGGGAGCTGTTTTTT. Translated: CATRFSDTGELFF.

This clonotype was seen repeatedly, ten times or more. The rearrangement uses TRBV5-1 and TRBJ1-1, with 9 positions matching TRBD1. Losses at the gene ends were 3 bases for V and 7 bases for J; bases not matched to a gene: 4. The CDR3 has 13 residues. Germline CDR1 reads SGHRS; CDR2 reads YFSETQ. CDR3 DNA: TGCGCCAGCAGCTGGGGACAGGGCGGTGAAGCTTTCTTT. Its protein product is CASSWGQGGEAFF.

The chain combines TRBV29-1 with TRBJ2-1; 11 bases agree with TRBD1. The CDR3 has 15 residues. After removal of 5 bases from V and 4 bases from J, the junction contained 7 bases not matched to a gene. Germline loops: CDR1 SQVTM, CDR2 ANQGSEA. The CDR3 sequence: CSVRPGTGGYNEQFF. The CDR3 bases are TGCAGCGTTAGGCCCGGGACAGGGGGATACAATGAGCAGTTCTTC.

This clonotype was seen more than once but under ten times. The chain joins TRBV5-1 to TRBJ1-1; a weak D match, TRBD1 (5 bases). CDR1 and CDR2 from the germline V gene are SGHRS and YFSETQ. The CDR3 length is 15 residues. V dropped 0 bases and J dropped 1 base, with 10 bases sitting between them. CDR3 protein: CASSLAQGKNTEAFF. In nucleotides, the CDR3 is TGCGCCAGCAGCTTGGCCCAGGGTAAGAACACTGAAGCTTTCTTT.

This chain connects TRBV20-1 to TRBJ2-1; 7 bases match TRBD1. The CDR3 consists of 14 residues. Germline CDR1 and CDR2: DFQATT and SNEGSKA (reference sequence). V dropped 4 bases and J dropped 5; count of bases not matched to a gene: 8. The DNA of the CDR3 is TGCAGTGCTAACCTCCGGACAGGAAACAATGAGCAGTTCTTC. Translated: CSANLRTGNNEQFF.

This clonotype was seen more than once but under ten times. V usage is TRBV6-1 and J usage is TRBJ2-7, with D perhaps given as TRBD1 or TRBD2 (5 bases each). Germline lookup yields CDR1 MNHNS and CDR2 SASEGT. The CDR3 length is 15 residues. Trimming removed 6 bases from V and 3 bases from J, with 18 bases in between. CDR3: CASSSDTYGDYEQYF. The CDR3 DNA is TGTGCCAGCAGCTCGGACACTTACGGGGACTACGAGCAGTACTTC.

DNA for the CDR3: TGCGCCAGCAGCTCTAGCGGGAGCACCGGGGAGCTGTTTTTT. Translation: CASSSSGSTGELFF. V gene TRBV5-1 combines with J gene TRBJ2-2; 10 nucleotides agree with TRBD2. Trimming took 3 bases from V and 4 from J; bases not matched to a gene: 0. The CDR3 loop spans 14 amino acids. Germline CDR1 and CDR2: SGHRS and YFSETQ. Full variable domain (missing parts from reference TRBV5-1 and TRBJ2-2): KAGVTQTPRYLIKTRGQQVTLSCSPISGHRSVSWYQQTPGQGLQFLFEYFSETQRNKGNFPGRFSGRQFSNSRSEMNVSTLELGDSALYLCASSSSGSTGELFFGEGSRLTVL.

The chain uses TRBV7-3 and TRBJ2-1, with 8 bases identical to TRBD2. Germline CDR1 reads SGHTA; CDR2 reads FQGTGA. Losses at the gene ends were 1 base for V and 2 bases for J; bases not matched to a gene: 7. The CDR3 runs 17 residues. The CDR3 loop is CASSLNPGGFTYNEQFF. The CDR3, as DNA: TGTGCCAGCAGCTTAAACCCGGGGGGGTTTACCTACAATGAGCAGTTCTTC.

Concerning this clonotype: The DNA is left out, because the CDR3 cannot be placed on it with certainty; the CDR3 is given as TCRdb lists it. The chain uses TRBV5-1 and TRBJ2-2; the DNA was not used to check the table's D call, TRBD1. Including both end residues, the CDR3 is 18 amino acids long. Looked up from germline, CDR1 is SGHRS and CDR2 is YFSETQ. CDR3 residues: CASRPSSLGQPTPGSCFF.

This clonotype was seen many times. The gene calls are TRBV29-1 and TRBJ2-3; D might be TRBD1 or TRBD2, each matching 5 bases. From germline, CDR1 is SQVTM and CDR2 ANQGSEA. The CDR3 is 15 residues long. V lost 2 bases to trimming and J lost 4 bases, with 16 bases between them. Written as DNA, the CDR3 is TGCAGCGTTGAATTAGCAGGGCGGGCTGCAGATACGCAGTATTTT. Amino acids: CSVELAGRAADTQYF.

The CDR3 protein is CASSGFRTSGSYEQYF. CDR3 coding DNA: TGTGCCAGCAGCGGATTTCGGACTAGCGGCTCCTACGAGCAGTACTTC. The genes are TRBV7-9 and TRBJ2-7, with 10 bases fitting TRBD2. The CDR3 totals 16 residues. Germline V gives CDR1 SEHNR, CDR2 FQNEAQ (reference sequence). The junction had 7 bases not matched to a gene; V was cut back by 5 bases and J by 0 bases.

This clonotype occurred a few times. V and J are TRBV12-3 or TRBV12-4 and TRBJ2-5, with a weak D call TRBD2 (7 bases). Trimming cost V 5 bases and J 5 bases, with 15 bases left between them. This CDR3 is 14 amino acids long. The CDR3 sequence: CASSNAKGGETQYF. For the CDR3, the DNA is TGTGCCAGCAGTAACGCCAAGGGGGGGGAGACCCAGTACTTC.

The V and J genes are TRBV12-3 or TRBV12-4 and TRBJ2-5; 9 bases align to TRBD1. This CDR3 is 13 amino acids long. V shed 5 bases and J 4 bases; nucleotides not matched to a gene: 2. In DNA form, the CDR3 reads TGTGCCAGCAGTAAGGACAGGGGAGAGACCCAGTACTTC. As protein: CASSKDRGETQYF.

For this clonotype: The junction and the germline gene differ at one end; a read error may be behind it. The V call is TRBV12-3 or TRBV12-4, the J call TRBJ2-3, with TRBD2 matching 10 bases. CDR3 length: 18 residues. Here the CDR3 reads CTSSQKGLAGGRADTQYF. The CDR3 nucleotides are TGTACCAGCAGTCAGAAGGGGTTAGCGGGAGGTCGTGCAGATACGCAGTATTTT.

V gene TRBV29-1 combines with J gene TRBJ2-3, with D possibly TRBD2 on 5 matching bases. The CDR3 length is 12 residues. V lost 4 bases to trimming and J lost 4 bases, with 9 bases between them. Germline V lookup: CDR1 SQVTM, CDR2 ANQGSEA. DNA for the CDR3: TGCAGCGTTGCAGCGGCCTCAGATACGCAGTATTTT. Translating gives CSVAAASDTQYF.

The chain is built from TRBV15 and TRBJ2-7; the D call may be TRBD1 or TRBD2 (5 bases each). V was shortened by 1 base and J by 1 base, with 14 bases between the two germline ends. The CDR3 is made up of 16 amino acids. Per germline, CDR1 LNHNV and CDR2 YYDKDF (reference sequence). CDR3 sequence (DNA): TGTGCCACCAGCAGAGGAGGGGCCGGCAGTTCCTACGAGCAGTACTTC. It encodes CATSRGGAGSSYEQYF.

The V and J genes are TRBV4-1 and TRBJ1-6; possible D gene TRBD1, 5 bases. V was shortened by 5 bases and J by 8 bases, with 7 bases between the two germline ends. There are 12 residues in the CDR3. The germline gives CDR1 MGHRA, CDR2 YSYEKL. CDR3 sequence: CASSAGHSPLHF. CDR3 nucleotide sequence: TGCGCCAGCAGCGCAGGGCATTCACCCCTCCACTTT.

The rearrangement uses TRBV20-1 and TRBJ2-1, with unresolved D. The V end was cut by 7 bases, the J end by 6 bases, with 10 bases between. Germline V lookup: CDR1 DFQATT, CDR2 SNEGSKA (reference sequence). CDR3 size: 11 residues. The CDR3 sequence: CSGKGSNEQFF. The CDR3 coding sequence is TGCAGTGGCAAAGGATCCAATGAGCAGTTCTTC.

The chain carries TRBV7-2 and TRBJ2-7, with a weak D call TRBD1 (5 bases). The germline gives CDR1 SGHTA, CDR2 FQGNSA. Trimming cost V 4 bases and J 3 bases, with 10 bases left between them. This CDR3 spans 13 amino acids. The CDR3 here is CASSYPQDYEQYF. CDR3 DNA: TGTGCCAGCAGCTACCCACAGGACTACGAGCAGTACTTC.

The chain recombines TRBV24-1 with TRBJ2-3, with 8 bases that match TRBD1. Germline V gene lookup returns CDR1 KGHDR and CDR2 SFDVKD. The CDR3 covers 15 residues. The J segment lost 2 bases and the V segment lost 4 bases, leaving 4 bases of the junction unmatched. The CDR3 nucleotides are TGTGCCACCAGTGAGGCAGGGGGCCACACAGATACGCAGTATTTT. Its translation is CATSEAGGHTDTQYF.

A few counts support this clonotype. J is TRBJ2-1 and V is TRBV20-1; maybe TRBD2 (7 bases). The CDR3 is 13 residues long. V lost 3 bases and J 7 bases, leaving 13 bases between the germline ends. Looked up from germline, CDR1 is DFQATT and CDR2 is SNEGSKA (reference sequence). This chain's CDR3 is CSARYRGGNEQFF. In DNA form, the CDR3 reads TGCAGTGCTAGGTATAGGGGGGGGAATGAGCAGTTCTTC.

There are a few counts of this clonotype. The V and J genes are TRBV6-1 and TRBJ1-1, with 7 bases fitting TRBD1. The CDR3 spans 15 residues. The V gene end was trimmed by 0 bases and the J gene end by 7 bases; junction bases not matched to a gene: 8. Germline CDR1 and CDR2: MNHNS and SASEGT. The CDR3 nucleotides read TGTGCCAGCAGTGAAGCGGTGAAGGGGGCAGATGAAGCTTTCTTT. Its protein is CASSEAVKGADEAFF.

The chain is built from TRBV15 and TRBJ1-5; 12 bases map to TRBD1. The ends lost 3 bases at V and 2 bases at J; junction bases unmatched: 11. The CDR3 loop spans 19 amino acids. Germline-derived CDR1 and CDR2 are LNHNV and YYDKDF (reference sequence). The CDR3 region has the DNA TGTGCCACCAGCAGGTTCCGGGACAGGGGGCTCATGGGCAATCAGCCCCAGCATTTT. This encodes CATSRFRDRGLMGNQPQHF.